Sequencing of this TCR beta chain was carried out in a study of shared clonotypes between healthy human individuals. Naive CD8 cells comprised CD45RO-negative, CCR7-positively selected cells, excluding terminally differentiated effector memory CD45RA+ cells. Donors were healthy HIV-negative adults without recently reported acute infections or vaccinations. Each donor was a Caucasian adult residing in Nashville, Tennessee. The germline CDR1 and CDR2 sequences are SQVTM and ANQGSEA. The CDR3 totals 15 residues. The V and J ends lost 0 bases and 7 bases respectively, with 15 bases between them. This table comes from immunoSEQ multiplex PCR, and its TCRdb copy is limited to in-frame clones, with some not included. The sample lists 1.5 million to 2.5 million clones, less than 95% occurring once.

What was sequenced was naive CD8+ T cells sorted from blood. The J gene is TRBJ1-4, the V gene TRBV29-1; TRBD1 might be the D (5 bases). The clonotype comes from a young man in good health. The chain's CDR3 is CSVEDWEGPTEKLFF. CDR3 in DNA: TGCAGCGTTGAAGATTGGGAGGGACCCACTGAAAAACTGTTTTTT. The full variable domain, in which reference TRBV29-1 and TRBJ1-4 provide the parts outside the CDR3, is SAVISQKPSRDICQRGTSLTIQCQVDSQVTMMFWYRQQPGQSLTLIATANQGSEATYESGFVIDKFPISRPNLTFSTLTVSNMSPEDSSIYLCSVEDWEGPTEKLFFGSGTQLSVL.